This is a list of T cell receptor beta chains from one sample in a study of a mutant IDH1 vaccine in newly diagnosed glioma. For these TCRs, the target antigens are not known. Some clones are missing from TCRdb's copy, which holds only in-frame ones; the method was immunoSEQ multiplex PCR. The sample has roughly 30,000 clones; roughly nine tenths are singletons. The input for sequencing was PBMCs, taken from a glioma patient whose treatment included an IDH1 peptide vaccine. These receptors were taken from a man aged 18 to 29 with glioma. Each CDR3 is given with its conserved first and last residue. Each record gives: D gene, clone size, J gene, V gene, CDR3 DNA, CDR3 protein. A D gene is named only where the DNA matches it firmly. Only part of the rows carry a size: once, few, many, or a class if the clone is expanded.

d_gene: .; abundance: once; j_gene: TRBJ1-4; v_gene: TRBV6-1; CDR3nt: TGTGCCAGCAGTGATATTTTGGGGGCCCATAATGAAAAACTGTTTTTT; CDR3aa: CASSDILGAHNEKLFF
d_gene: .; abundance: .; j_gene: TRBJ2-3; v_gene: TRBV5-4; CDR3nt: TGTGCCAGCAGCTTGCCAGGGACCGAGGCAGATACGCAGTATTTT; CDR3aa: CASSLPGTEADTQYF
d_gene: TRBD1; abundance: .; j_gene: TRBJ2-5; v_gene: TRBV19; CDR3nt: TGTGCCAGTAGTATACAGGGGGCTTTTGAGACCCAGTACTTC; CDR3aa: CASSIQGAFETQYF
d_gene: .; abundance: .; j_gene: TRBJ1-1; v_gene: TRBV6-5; CDR3nt: TGTGCCAGCAGTTACAGGGGCTCGGGCACTGAAGCTTTCTTT; CDR3aa: CASSYRGSGTEAFF
d_gene: TRBD2; abundance: .; j_gene: TRBJ2-7; v_gene: TRBV29-1; CDR3nt: TGCAGCGTCGCACTAGCGGCCAACGAGCAGTACTTC; CDR3aa: CSVALAANEQYF
d_gene: .; abundance: .; j_gene: TRBJ2-7; v_gene: TRBV7-2; CDR3nt: TGTGCCAGCAGCTTAGGGGCAGGGCAGCCCTACGAGCAGTACTTC; CDR3aa: CASSLGAGQPYEQYF
d_gene: TRBD1; abundance: .; j_gene: TRBJ1-1; v_gene: TRBV5-1; CDR3nt: TGCGCCAGCAGCTGGGGACAGGGGCGCACTGAAGCTTTCTTT; CDR3aa: CASSWGQGRTEAFF
d_gene: TRBD2; abundance: .; j_gene: TRBJ2-7; v_gene: TRBV11-2; CDR3nt: TGTGCCAGCAGCTCACTAGCGGGGTACTCCTACGAGCAGTACTTC; CDR3aa: CASSSLAGYSYEQYF
d_gene: .; abundance: .; j_gene: TRBJ1-4; v_gene: TRBV6-5; CDR3nt: TGTGCCAGCAGTGACACCGACCCCAGGGAAAAACTGTTTTTT; CDR3aa: CASSDTDPREKLFF
d_gene: TRBD1; abundance: .; j_gene: TRBJ1-1; v_gene: TRBV28; CDR3nt: TGTGCCAGCAGTTCATCAGGGGGCGGGACGAACACTGAAGCTTTCTTT; CDR3aa: CASSSSGGGTNTEAFF
d_gene: .; abundance: .; j_gene: TRBJ1-1; v_gene: TRBV7-2; CDR3nt: TGTGCCAGCAGCCCCCTGGGGGGGCGGGGGGCCACTGAAGCTTTCTTT; CDR3aa: CASSPLGGRGATEAFF
d_gene: TRBD1; abundance: .; j_gene: TRBJ1-2; v_gene: TRBV7-2; CDR3nt: TGTGCCAGCAGCTTAGATGCAGGGGGGACGGTCGGCTACACCTTC; CDR3aa: CASSLDAGGTVGYTF
d_gene: .; abundance: .; j_gene: TRBJ1-5; v_gene: TRBV28; CDR3nt: TGTGCCAGCAGTCTAGGGGGGGGACGGCCCCAGCATTTT; CDR3aa: CASSLGGGRPQHF
d_gene: TRBD2; abundance: .; j_gene: TRBJ2-6; v_gene: TRBV19; CDR3nt: TGTGCCAGCGCTCGGACTAGCCTTAGCTCTGGGGCCAACGTCCTGACTTTC; CDR3aa: CASARTSLSSGANVLTF
d_gene: .; abundance: .; j_gene: TRBJ2-1; v_gene: TRBV29-1; CDR3nt: TGCAGCGTTGAAGTAACGGGGGGCGATGAGCAGTTCTTC; CDR3aa: CSVEVTGGDEQFF
d_gene: .; abundance: .; j_gene: TRBJ2-7; v_gene: TRBV18; CDR3nt: TGTGCCAGCTCACCACCATCGAGCGAAAACTACGAGCAGTACTTC; CDR3aa: CASSPPSSENYEQYF
d_gene: TRBD1; abundance: .; j_gene: TRBJ1-4; v_gene: TRBV7-9; CDR3nt: TGTGCCAGCAGCTTAGGGACAGGGGTATCTAATGAAAAACTGTTTTTT; CDR3aa: CASSLGTGVSNEKLFF
d_gene: .; abundance: .; j_gene: TRBJ2-7; v_gene: TRBV2; CDR3nt: TGTGCCAGCAGAGGCGGGGCAACCTACGAGCAGTACTTC; CDR3aa: CASRGGATYEQYF
d_gene: .; abundance: .; j_gene: TRBJ2-7; v_gene: TRBV7-9; CDR3nt: TGTGCCAGCCATGGGATGGGGGACTACGAGCAGTACTTC; CDR3aa: CASHGMGDYEQYF
d_gene: .; abundance: once; j_gene: TRBJ2-5; v_gene: TRBV20-1; CDR3nt: TGCAGTGCTAGAGATGAAGAGACCCAGTACTTC; CDR3aa: CSARDEETQYF
d_gene: .; abundance: .; j_gene: TRBJ1-1; v_gene: TRBV5-8; CDR3nt: TGTGCCAGCACCTATCATTACGGGGGGAAGAACACTGAAGCTTTCTTT; CDR3aa: CASTYHYGGKNTEAFF
d_gene: .; abundance: .; j_gene: TRBJ2-7; v_gene: TRBV27; CDR3nt: TGTGCCAGCAGTCCCGCGGGAAGGCCCTACGAGCAGTACTTC; CDR3aa: CASSPAGRPYEQYF
d_gene: TRBD1; abundance: .; j_gene: TRBJ1-1; v_gene: TRBV6-5; CDR3nt: TGTGCCAGCAGTTACTCCTCCGGGACAGCGGCCACTGAAGCTTTCTTT; CDR3aa: CASSYSSGTAATEAFF
d_gene: .; abundance: .; j_gene: TRBJ1-2; v_gene: TRBV5-1; CDR3nt: TGCGCCAGCAGCTTGAGTCACAGGGCGGGTGGCTACACCTTC; CDR3aa: CASSLSHRAGGYTF
d_gene: TRBD2; abundance: .; j_gene: TRBJ2-5; v_gene: TRBV10-3; CDR3nt: TGTGCCATCAGTGGGACTAGCGGGAGCCCCCGCCAAGAGACCCAGTACTTC; CDR3aa: CAISGTSGSPRQETQYF
d_gene: .; abundance: .; j_gene: TRBJ1-1; v_gene: TRBV7-2; CDR3nt: TGTGCCAGCAGCTTAAGTCCAGGGGTGAACACTGAAGCTTTCTTT; CDR3aa: CASSLSPGVNTEAFF
d_gene: .; abundance: once; j_gene: TRBJ2-7; v_gene: TRBV6-6; CDR3nt: TGTGCCAGCACCCAGGGGTCGGGGACTTACGAGCAGTACTTC; CDR3aa: CASTQGSGTYEQYF
d_gene: .; abundance: .; j_gene: TRBJ2-7; v_gene: TRBV6-1; CDR3nt: TGTGCCAGCAGTGACAACACCATGGGCGAGCAGTACTTC; CDR3aa: CASSDNTMGEQYF
d_gene: TRBD2; abundance: once; j_gene: TRBJ2-1; v_gene: TRBV5-1; CDR3nt: TGCGCCAGCAGCTGGGGACTAGCGGGATCGGCCTACAATGAGCAGTTCTTC; CDR3aa: CASSWGLAGSAYNEQFF
d_gene: .; abundance: .; j_gene: TRBJ2-3; v_gene: TRBV5-1; CDR3nt: TGCGCCAGCAGCCTTGGGACAACTCCTAGCACAGATACGCAGTATTTT; CDR3aa: CASSLGTTPSTDTQYF
d_gene: TRBD1; abundance: .; j_gene: TRBJ1-1; v_gene: TRBV5-6; CDR3nt: TGTGCCAGCAGCATCGGACAGGACCGAGGGGCTTTCTTT; CDR3aa: CASSIGQDRGAFF
d_gene: .; abundance: .; j_gene: TRBJ2-7; v_gene: TRBV30; CDR3nt: TGTGCCTGGACCGGGGGTGGCTACGAGCAGTACTTC; CDR3aa: CAWTGGGYEQYF
d_gene: .; abundance: .; j_gene: TRBJ1-1; v_gene: TRBV30; CDR3nt: TGTGCCTGGTGCACTGGGATCCAGAACACTGAAGCTTTCTTT; CDR3aa: CAWCTGIQNTEAFF
d_gene: .; abundance: .; j_gene: TRBJ2-1; v_gene: TRBV30; CDR3nt: TGTGCCTGGAGTGTACGTGGCCTGAGCTCCTACAATGAGCAGTTCTTC; CDR3aa: CAWSVRGLSSYNEQFF
d_gene: .; abundance: .; j_gene: TRBJ1-4; v_gene: TRBV30; CDR3nt: TGTGCCTGGAGTCGGTCGCGGGCGGGGAGTCTTAATGAAAAACTGTTTTTT; CDR3aa: CAWSRSRAGSLNEKLFF
d_gene: .; abundance: once; j_gene: TRBJ1-1; v_gene: TRBV9; CDR3nt: TGTGCCAGCAGCCCCGAGGAGAGGAACACTGAAGCTTTCTTT; CDR3aa: CASSPEERNTEAFF
d_gene: TRBD1; abundance: .; j_gene: TRBJ2-1; v_gene: TRBV25-1; CDR3nt: TGTGCCAGCAGTGAATACCCAACAGGGGACCCCTACAATGAGCAGTTCTTC; CDR3aa: CASSEYPTGDPYNEQFF
d_gene: .; abundance: .; j_gene: TRBJ2-7; v_gene: TRBV5-5; CDR3nt: TGTGCCAGCAGCTTGGTTGGTTTGGATGGTTACGAGCAGTACTTC; CDR3aa: CASSLVGLDGYEQYF
d_gene: .; abundance: .; j_gene: TRBJ1-1; v_gene: TRBV14; CDR3nt: TGTGCCAGCAGCCAAGAAACGGTGTTAAGAGCTTTCTTT; CDR3aa: CASSQETVLRAFF
d_gene: .; abundance: .; j_gene: TRBJ2-4; v_gene: TRBV5-1; CDR3nt: TGCGCCAGCAGCCCCTCGGAGGGGGGAAACATTCAGTACTTC; CDR3aa: CASSPSEGGNIQYF
d_gene: TRBD1; abundance: .; j_gene: TRBJ1-2; v_gene: TRBV18; CDR3nt: TGTGCCAGTCGCGGACAGGGAGGAAACTATGGCTACACCTTC; CDR3aa: CASRGQGGNYGYTF
d_gene: .; abundance: .; j_gene: TRBJ1-5; v_gene: TRBV19; CDR3nt: TGTGCCAGTAGTATAAGACGGGGACCTGATAGCAATCAGCCCCAGCATTTT; CDR3aa: CASSIRRGPDSNQPQHF
d_gene: TRBD1; abundance: .; j_gene: TRBJ1-5; v_gene: TRBV5-1; CDR3nt: TGCGCCAGCAGCTTGGACGGGGACAGCAGCAATCAGCCCCAGCATTTT; CDR3aa: CASSLDGDSSNQPQHF
d_gene: .; abundance: .; j_gene: TRBJ2-7; v_gene: TRBV29-1; CDR3nt: TGCAGCGTTGCGATAAGGGTCTCGGACGAGCAGTACTTC; CDR3aa: CSVAIRVSDEQYF
d_gene: .; abundance: .; j_gene: TRBJ1-2; v_gene: TRBV29-1; CDR3nt: TGCAGCGTCGCAGAAATGGGGCCCTATGGCTACACCTTC; CDR3aa: CSVAEMGPYGYTF
d_gene: .; abundance: once; j_gene: TRBJ2-5; v_gene: TRBV18; CDR3nt: TGTGCCAGCTCACCGTTCGAGGGCGGTGAGACCCAGTACTTC; CDR3aa: CASSPFEGGETQYF
d_gene: .; abundance: .; j_gene: TRBJ1-1; v_gene: TRBV29-1; CDR3nt: TGCAGCGTTGTTGGGGTAACTACAGCCACTGAAGCTTTCTTT; CDR3aa: CSVVGVTTATEAFF
d_gene: TRBD2; abundance: once; j_gene: TRBJ2-7; v_gene: TRBV27; CDR3nt: TGTGCCAGCAGGAAAGAGACTAGCGGATACGAGCAGTACTTC; CDR3aa: CASRKETSGYEQYF
d_gene: .; abundance: .; j_gene: TRBJ2-3; v_gene: TRBV6-1; CDR3nt: TGTGCCAGCAGGAGGACGGCAACAGATACGCAGTATTTT; CDR3aa: CASRRTATDTQYF
d_gene: .; abundance: .; j_gene: TRBJ1-3; v_gene: TRBV5-1; CDR3nt: TGCGCCAGCAGCTTGTACGGGGATTACGTACAGGGAGACTCTGGAAACACCATATATTTT; CDR3aa: CASSLYGDYVQGDSGNTIYF
d_gene: .; abundance: .; j_gene: TRBJ2-1; v_gene: TRBV29-1; CDR3nt: TGCAGCGTCCGATACTCAGGGTACAATGAGCAGTTCTTC; CDR3aa: CSVRYSGYNEQFF
d_gene: .; abundance: .; j_gene: TRBJ1-1; v_gene: TRBV29-1; CDR3nt: TGCAGCGTTGAAGGGGCCGGCCTGAACACTGAAGCTTTCTTT; CDR3aa: CSVEGAGLNTEAFF
d_gene: TRBD2; abundance: .; j_gene: TRBJ2-7; v_gene: TRBV7-2; CDR3nt: TGTGCCAGCGAATTTACTAGCGCGGCTTCCTACGAGCAGTACTTC; CDR3aa: CASEFTSAASYEQYF
d_gene: .; abundance: .; j_gene: TRBJ2-7; v_gene: TRBV4-1; CDR3nt: TGCGCCAGCAGCCAAGAAGGGGCAGCGTGGTCCTACGAGCAGTACTTC; CDR3aa: CASSQEGAAWSYEQYF
d_gene: .; abundance: .; j_gene: TRBJ2-1; v_gene: TRBV5-6; CDR3nt: TGTGCCAGCAGCTTACTAGCCGGTATGGATGGCAATGAGCAGTTCTTC; CDR3aa: CASSLLAGMDGNEQFF